The 15 T cell receptor beta chains in this list originate from one sample, sequenced in a study of blood T cell repertoires in COVID-19. Assay: immunoSEQ multiplex PCR; the TCRdb copy retains only in-frame clones and omits some. The sample has 200,000 to 300,000 clones, 84% seen once. The sequenced material came from peripheral blood. The receptors come from a woman in her forties who had recovered from COVID-19.

The chain combines TRBV3-1 (or the pseudogene TRBV3-2) with TRBJ1-6; 7 nucleotides match TRBD1. This CDR3 is built from 14 residues. The V segment lost 4 bases and the J segment 6 bases; nucleotides outside the gene matches: 3. Germline CDR1 and CDR2: LGHDT and YNNKEL (reference sequence). The CDR3 sequence: CASSLGQINSPLHF. The CDR3 DNA reads TGTGCCAGCAGCCTGGGACAGATTAATTCACCCCTCCACTTT.

The chain recombines TRBV7-8 with TRBJ2-7; D uncertain. V was cut by 0 bases and J by 4 bases, with 13 bases left in between. The CDR3 has 15 residues. Germline CDR1 reads SGHVS; CDR2 reads FQNEAQ. Here the CDR3 reads CASSLARNIGYEQYF. The CDR3 region has the DNA TGTGCCAGCAGCTTAGCGCGAAACATCGGGTACGAGCAGTACTTC.

The chain has TRBV5-4 and TRBJ1-2, with 12 bases that match TRBD1. This CDR3 contains 18 residues. Looked up from germline, CDR1 is SGHNT and CDR2 is YYREEE (reference sequence). The trim removed 0 bases at V and 4 bases at J, leaving 10 bases unmatched. The CDR3 loop is CASSLGGAGTGGPYGYTF. The CDR3 region has the DNA TGTGCCAGCAGCTTGGGGGGAGCCGGGACAGGGGGCCCCTATGGCTACACCTTC.

This clone was seen just once. J is TRBJ1-5 and V is TRBV19; D gene uncertain. Germline-derived CDR1 and CDR2 are LNHDA and SQIVND (reference sequence). The CDR3 totals 14 residues. V lost 3 bases and J lost 7, with 13 bases in between. CDR3 protein: CASSIGTQNQPQHF. Written as DNA, the CDR3 is TGTGCCAGTAGTATTGGTACCCAGAACCAGCCCCAGCATTTT. The entire variable domain, with the rest obtained from reference TRBV19 and TRBJ1-5, is as follows: DGGITQSPKYLFRKEGQNVTLSCEQNLNHDAMYWYRQDPGQGLRLIYYSQIVNDFQKGDIAEGYSVSREKKESFPLTVTSAQKNPTAFYLCASSIGTQNQPQHFGDGTRLSIL.

This chain links TRBV29-1 with TRBJ1-1; TRBD1 might be the D (5 bases). This CDR3 has 12 amino acids. The germline V and J ends were trimmed by 7 bases and 6 bases, with 15 bases remaining between them. Germline V gives CDR1 SQVTM, CDR2 ANQGSEA. The DNA of the CDR3 is TGCAGCGCCCGGACCGGGGACTCTGAAGCTTTCTTT. Amino acid sequence: CSARTGDSEAFF.

V is TRBV5-1 and J is TRBJ2-5, with TRBD1 matching 9 bases. CDR3 length: 13 amino acids. V trimming: 4 bases; J trimming: 4 bases; junction bases outside the gene matches: 2. In germline, CDR1 is SGHRS, CDR2 YFSETQ. The CDR3 region has the DNA TGCGCCAGCAGCGTGGGACAGGGAGAGACCCAGTACTTC. It translates to CASSVGQGETQYF.

V usage is TRBV30 and J usage is TRBJ1-5; D gene ambiguous. This CDR3 has 13 residues. Germline CDR1 reads GTSNPN; CDR2 reads SVGIG (reference sequence). The V end was cut by 3 bases, the J end by 1 base, with 7 bases between. DNA of the CDR3: TGTGCCTGGAGAGGAGGCAGCAATCAGCCCCAGCATTTT. This encodes CAWRGGSNQPQHF.

The chain uses TRBV5-1 and TRBJ1-1; 10 bases align to TRBD1. The CDR3 covers 14 residues. Germline CDR1 reads SGHRS; CDR2 reads YFSETQ. V lost 6 bases and J lost 5; bases outside the gene matches: 7. The CDR3 DNA reads as TGCGCCAGCATAGGGACAGGGGTGGGAACTGAAGCTTTCTTT. This sequence encodes CASIGTGVGTEAFF.

The chain has TRBV30 and TRBJ1-2, with 10 positions matching TRBD1. The V gene's germline CDR1 is GTSNPN and CDR2 SVGIG (reference sequence). Trimming cost V 0 bases and J 7 bases; bases outside gene matches: 8. This CDR3 has 15 residues. CDR3 residues: CAWSVLGRDRGGYTF. The CDR3 DNA is TGTGCCTGGAGTGTACTGGGACGGGACAGGGGTGGCTACACCTTC.

In nucleotides, the CDR3 is TGTGCCAGCAGCTCCAACCGGGACAGGGGCGACGAGCAGTACTTC. Translation: CASSSNRDRGDEQYF. The rearrangement joins TRBV5-4 to TRBJ2-7, with 10 bases fitting TRBD1. Trimming removed 3 bases from V and 5 bases from J; junction bases left unmatched: 8. CDR1 is SGHNT, CDR2 YYREEE, per germline (reference sequence). The CDR3 is 15 residues long.

The gene calls are TRBV12-3 or TRBV12-4 and TRBJ1-1, with D tentatively TRBD1 (6 bases). V dropped 3 bases and J dropped 3 bases, with 8 bases sitting between them. The CDR3 runs to 13 residues. The CDR3 DNA is TGTGCCAGCAGTTTCACAGGGTACACTGAAGCTTTCTTT. It encodes CASSFTGYTEAFF.

The chain is built from TRBV10-3 and TRBJ2-1; TRBD1 aligns across 7 bases. CDR1 is ENHRY and CDR2 is SYGVKD in the germline V gene. The V and J ends lost 4 bases and 2 bases, in that order; junction bases with no gene match: 5. The CDR3 has 15 amino acids. CDR3 sequence: CAISAGTDTYNEQFF. Here the CDR3 DNA reads TGTGCCATCAGTGCGGGGACAGATACCTACAATGAGCAGTTCTTC.

The V gene is TRBV9, the J gene TRBJ2-3; TRBD2 matches at 10 bases. This CDR3 spans 15 amino acids. Per the germline V gene, CDR1 is SGDLS and CDR2 is YYNGEE. V shed 3 bases and J 2 bases; nucleotides not matched to a gene: 3. The CDR3 sequence: CASSGSGGATDTQYF. CDR3 bases: TGTGCCAGCAGCGGCAGCGGGGGGGCCACAGATACGCAGTATTTT.

This clone has more than one count but fewer than ten. The CDR3 DNA reads as TGTGCCAGCAAAAAAGGGGTGAACACCGGGGAGCTGTTTTTT. It codes for CASKKGVNTGELFF. The chain carries TRBV6-4 and TRBJ2-2, with D possibly matching TRBD1 (5 bases). CDR1 MRHNA and CDR2 SNTAGT come from the germline V gene. The CDR3 is 14 amino acids. The germline V and J ends were trimmed by 7 bases and 1 base, with 10 bases remaining between them.

V gene TRBV4-1 combines with J gene TRBJ1-2; no reliable D call. The V and J ends lost 0 bases and 2 bases respectively, with 7 bases between them. The CDR3 contains 14 residues. Germline CDR1 reads MGHRA; CDR2 reads YSYEKL. This chain's CDR3 is CASSQDIPNYGYTF. The CDR3 coding sequence is TGCGCCAGCAGCCAAGATATCCCGAACTATGGCTACACCTTC.